These 32 T cell receptor beta chains share one sample of origin, sequenced in a study of shared clonotypes between healthy human individuals. The method was immunoSEQ multiplex PCR; TCRdb's version includes in-frame clones alone and lacks a portion of them. The sample holds some 2,500,000 clones, roughly 90% seen once. The sample comprised naive CD4+ T cells from PBMCs. Subset described: CD45RA+ positively selected. These receptors originate from a young man in good health. Some clones in this sample may be carry-over from other donors' samples.

The CDR3 bases are TGCGCCAGCAGCCATTACAGGGGCGAGAGCTCCTACGAGCAGTACTTC. Residues: CASSHYRGESSYEQYF. The V call is TRBV4-3, the J call TRBJ2-7; the match to TRBD1 covers 7 bases. V was clipped by 3 bases and J by 0 bases; unmatched bases: 8. Germline V gene lookup returns CDR1 LGHNA and CDR2 YSLEER. The CDR3 is 16 residues long.

J is TRBJ1-3 and V is TRBV6-6, with 7 bases lining up with TRBD1. Per germline, CDR1 MNHNY and CDR2 SVGAGI (reference sequence). This CDR3 spans 14 amino acids. The J segment lost 2 bases and the V segment lost 6 bases, leaving 4 bases of the junction unmatched. The CDR3 DNA reads TGTGCCAGCAGCCGACAGGGAACTGGAAACACCATATATTTT. Amino acid sequence: CASSRQGTGNTIYF.

This sequence joins TRBV5-5 and TRBJ2-2; D is unresolved. This CDR3 has 14 residues. Germline CDR1 is SGHKS and CDR2 is YYEKEE (reference sequence). The V end lost 0 bases, the J end lost 1 base, and 4 bases lay between the germline ends. CDR3 in amino acids: CASSLVRNTGELFF. In nucleotides, the CDR3 is TGTGCCAGCAGCTTGGTCCGGAACACCGGGGAGCTGTTTTTT. Drawing the rest from reference TRBV5-5 and TRBJ2-2, the complete variable domain is DAGVTQSPTHLIKTRGQQVTLRCSPISGHKSVSWYQQVLGQGPQFIFQYYEKEERGRGNFPDRFSARQFPNYSSELNVNALLLGDSALYLCASSLVRNTGELFFGEGSRLTVL.

The chain links TRBV28 to TRBJ1-5; D remains ambiguous. Germline CDR1 and CDR2: MDHEN and SYDVKM. Trimming cost V 3 bases and J 3 bases, with 9 bases left between them. The CDR3 length is 14 residues. The CDR3 sequence: CASSFLWSNQPQHF. CDR3 sequence (DNA): TGTGCCAGCAGTTTTCTTTGGTCCAATCAGCCCCAGCATTTT.

The rearrangement links TRBV28 to TRBJ1-3; D gene unclear. The V gene's germline CDR1 is MDHEN and CDR2 SYDVKM. Trimming took off 7 bases at V and 2 bases at J, with 6 bases between the two ends. The CDR3 has 12 amino acids. The CDR3 region is CASTTAGNTIYF. CDR3 in DNA: TGTGCCAGCACTACAGCTGGAAACACCATATATTTT. The full variable domain, its missing parts supplied by reference TRBV28 and TRBJ1-3, is DVKVTQSSRYLVKRTGEKVFLECVQDMDHENMFWYRQDPGLGLRLIYFSYDVKMKEKGDIPEGYSVSREKKERFSLILESASTNQTSMYLCASTTAGNTIYFGEGSWLTVV.

The V gene is TRBV7-9, the J gene TRBJ2-3; tentatively, D is TRBD2 (5 bases). This CDR3 has 14 amino acids. Between the trimmed V and J ends, which lost 0 bases and 3 bases, there was a span of 7 bases. Per germline, CDR1 SEHNR and CDR2 FQNEAQ (reference sequence). DNA of the CDR3: TGTGCCAGCAGCTTAGCACTAGTTACAGATACGCAGTATTTT. Translation gives CASSLALVTDTQYF.

J is TRBJ2-3 and V is TRBV28, with unresolved D. V was shortened by 4 bases and J by 6 bases, with 20 bases between the two germline ends. CDR3 size: 16 residues. From germline, CDR1 is MDHEN and CDR2 SYDVKM. The CDR3 DNA follows: TGTGCCAGCAGTTCGCTAAAGATTCTGTCGTTCGATACGCAGTATTTT. Residues: CASSSLKILSFDTQYF.

The CDR3 region has the DNA TGTGCCAGCAGCTTAAGTGGGCTCCCCAGCTCTGGAAACACCATATATTTT. It is translated as CASSLSGLPSSGNTIYF. The rearrangement links TRBV7-2 to TRBJ1-3, with D unresolved. The germline V gene has CDR1 SGHTA and CDR2 FQGNSA. The CDR3 covers 17 residues. Trimming stripped 2 bases from V and 0 bases from J, with 14 bases between. Drawing the rest from reference TRBV7-2 and TRBJ1-3, the complete variable domain is GAGVSQSPSNKVTEKGKDVELRCDPISGHTALYWYRQSLGQGLEFLIYFQGNSAPDKSGLPSDRFSAERTGGSVSTLTIQRTQQEDSAVYLCASSLSGLPSSGNTIYFGEGSWLTVV.

This chain joins TRBV6-5 and TRBJ2-2; 9 bases line up with TRBD1. CDR3 length: 15 residues. CDR1 and CDR2 (germline): MNHEY, SVGAGI. The junction had 5 bases not matched to a gene; V was cut back by 6 bases and J by 3 bases. This chain's CDR3 is CASSPGQGYTGELFF. CDR3 coding DNA: TGTGCCAGCAGCCCGGGACAGGGCTACACCGGGGAGCTGTTTTTT.

The V and J genes are TRBV6-1 and TRBJ2-7, with 9 bases lining up with TRBD1. The germline V gene encodes CDR1 MNHNS and CDR2 SASEGT. V was clipped by 8 bases and J by 2 bases; unmatched bases: 7. The CDR3 runs to 14 residues. The chain's CDR3 is CASAGTGRTYEQYF. The CDR3 region has the DNA TGTGCCAGCGCCGGGACAGGGAGGACCTACGAGCAGTACTTC.

The chain carries TRBV28 and TRBJ1-2; weak D call: TRBD1 (6 bases). The germline CDR1 and CDR2 sequences are MDHEN and SYDVKM. Between the trimmed V and J ends, which lost 5 bases and 8 bases, there was a span of 18 bases. The CDR3 runs to 14 residues. In DNA, the CDR3 is TGTGCCAGCAGTCGCCGAGGGGGGACGAAGGGCTACACCTTC. Translated: CASSRRGGTKGYTF.

The rearrangement joins TRBV7-8 to TRBJ1-5; 9 nucleotides line up with TRBD1. The CDR3 sequence is 15 residues long. J gave up 4 bases and V 4 bases, and 5 bases lay outside the gene matches. Looked up from germline, CDR1 is SGHVS and CDR2 is FQNEAQ. CDR3 loop: CASSSSTGGNQPQHF. The CDR3 DNA is TGTGCCAGCAGCTCTTCGACAGGGGGTAATCAGCCCCAGCATTTT.

The chain has TRBV15 and TRBJ2-1; maybe TRBD1 (6 bases). Germline V gives CDR1 LNHNV, CDR2 YYDKDF (reference sequence). This CDR3 comprises 15 residues. The V and J ends lost 2 bases and 9 bases respectively, with 17 bases between them. For the CDR3, the DNA is TGTGCCACCAGCAGAAAACAGGGTGGGCTGGGTGAGCAGTTCTTC. As protein: CATSRKQGGLGEQFF.

V gene TRBV5-1 combines with J gene TRBJ1-2; D is perhaps TRBD1 (6 bases). The germline V and J ends were trimmed by 4 bases and 6 bases, with 16 bases remaining between them. The CDR3 has 14 residues. Germline lookup yields CDR1 SGHRS and CDR2 YFSETQ. CDR3 residues: CASSLETGYNGYTF. The CDR3, as DNA: TGCGCCAGCAGCCTAGAAACAGGGTACAATGGCTACACCTTC.

The chain is built from TRBV7-2 and TRBJ2-2, with D unclear. Germline CDR1 and CDR2: SGHTA and FQGNSA. The CDR3 runs to 13 residues. V was trimmed by 5 bases and J by 4 bases, leaving 8 bases between them. CDR3 sequence (DNA): TGTGCCAGCAGCAAACGTATCACCGGGGAGCTGTTTTTT. Translated: CASSKRITGELFF.

This chain links TRBV4-1 with TRBJ2-3, with D possibly being TRBD1 (5 bases). The CDR3 runs 16 residues. Trimming removed 4 bases from V and 3 bases from J, with 17 bases in between. Germline V lookup: CDR1 MGHRA, CDR2 YSYEKL. The CDR3 DNA follows: TGCGCCAGCAGCCGGCCCGGTGGCAGGGCGACAGATACGCAGTATTTT. Protein product: CASSRPGGRATDTQYF.

The CDR3 loop is CASSQGPTYYEQYF. The CDR3 DNA is TGTGCCAGCAGCCAAGGCCCTACCTACTACGAGCAGTACTTC. V is TRBV14 and J is TRBJ2-7; no clear D gene. The ends were cut back, 1 base at V and 3 bases at J, with 10 bases in the middle. Germline V gene sequence: CDR1 SGHDN, CDR2 FVKESK. The CDR3 covers 14 residues.

The CDR3 protein is CAISITGGAAQDTQYF. Here the CDR3 DNA reads TGTGCCATCAGCATAACAGGGGGCGCAGCCCAAGATACGCAGTATTTT. This chain joins TRBV10-3 and TRBJ2-3; 9 bases match TRBD1. Germline assignment: CDR1 ENHRY and CDR2 SYGVKD. The CDR3 sequence is 16 residues long. V was clipped by 6 bases and J by 5 bases; unmatched bases: 12.

The chain is built from TRBV5-1 and TRBJ2-7; possibly TRBD2 for D (5 bases). Trimming stripped 5 bases from V and 1 base from J, with 16 bases between. This CDR3 comprises 15 residues. The germline V gene encodes CDR1 SGHRS and CDR2 YFSETQ. The CDR3 region has the DNA TGCGCCAGCAGTCGCGCCACCGGGGTTTCCTACGAGCAGTACTTC. As protein: CASSRATGVSYEQYF.

This clone was found once. V and J are TRBV25-1 and TRBJ2-5; D could derive from TRBD1 or TRBD2 (5 bases each). Judging by the DNA end, TRBJ2-7 fits better; the J call may be wrong. The CDR3 sequence is 15 residues long. CDR1 and CDR2 (germline): MGHDK, SYGVNS. This chain's CDR3 is CASSATGTESYEQYF. The CDR3 nucleotides are TGTGCCAGCAGTGCTACCGGGACGGAATCCTACGAGCAGTACTTC.

V and J are TRBV28 and TRBJ1-3, with TRBD1 matching over 7 bases. The CDR3 is 15 residues long. Germline V gene lookup returns CDR1 MDHEN and CDR2 SYDVKM. Trimming took 5 bases from V and 1 from J; bases not matched to a gene: 5. CDR3 nucleotides: TGTGCCAGCAGTATTACAGGGGTATCTGGAAACACCATATATTTT. Protein sequence: CASSITGVSGNTIYF. The full variable domain, completed using reference TRBV28 and TRBJ1-3, is DVKVTQSSRYLVKRTGEKVFLECVQDMDHENMFWYRQDPGLGLRLIYFSYDVKMKEKGDIPEGYSVSREKKERFSLILESASTNQTSMYLCASSITGVSGNTIYFGEGSWLTVV.

V gene TRBV5-4 combines with J gene TRBJ1-1; D is ambiguous. From germline, CDR1 is SGHNT and CDR2 YYREEE (reference sequence). V dropped 0 bases and J dropped 3 bases, with 3 bases sitting between them. The CDR3 consists of 12 residues. CDR3 nucleotides: TGTGCCAGCAGCTTGGGTCACACTGAAGCTTTCTTT. This codes for CASSLGHTEAFF.

The V gene is TRBV5-5, the J gene TRBJ1-2; D remains ambiguous. Trimming removed 4 bases at V and 4 bases at J, with 20 bases between. There are 16 residues in the CDR3. Per germline, CDR1 SGHKS and CDR2 YYEKEE (reference sequence). The CDR3 sequence: CASSSQQTPSVYGYTF. The CDR3 DNA reads as TGTGCCAGCAGCAGCCAACAGACGCCGTCGGTCTATGGCTACACCTTC. The full variable domain, completed using reference TRBV5-5 and TRBJ1-2, is DAGVTQSPTHLIKTRGQQVTLRCSPISGHKSVSWYQQVLGQGPQFIFQYYEKEERGRGNFPDRFSARQFPNYSSELNVNALLLGDSALYLCASSSQQTPSVYGYTFGSGTRLTVV.

V usage is TRBV5-1 and J usage is TRBJ1-4; possibly TRBD1 for D (6 bases). CDR1 and CDR2 (germline): SGHRS, YFSETQ. The V end lost 6 bases, the J end lost 3 bases, and 15 bases lay between the germline ends. The CDR3 consists of 15 residues. CDR3 loop: CASKLQGRANEKLFF. For the CDR3, the DNA is TGCGCCAGCAAGCTTCAGGGGCGGGCTAATGAAAAACTGTTTTTT.

The chain couples TRBV5-1 to TRBJ1-2; D gene ambiguous. Germline V gene data show CDR1 as SGHRS and CDR2 as YFSETQ. The CDR3 extends over 14 amino acids. V lost 1 base to trimming and J lost 3 bases, with 10 bases between them. CDR3 in amino acids: CASSLSPGDYGYTF. In DNA form, the CDR3 reads TGCGCCAGCAGCTTGTCTCCGGGCGACTATGGCTACACCTTC.

Turning to this clone: Other nucleotide sequences in the sample specify the same CDR3. This rearrangement joins TRBV5-1 to TRBJ2-3; a weak D match, TRBD1 (5 bases). In germline, CDR1 is SGHRS, CDR2 YFSETQ. V shed 1 base and J shed 2 bases, with 14 bases lying between them. The CDR3 totals 16 residues. CDR3 protein: CASSLLGQGNTDTQYF. Here the CDR3 DNA reads TGCGCCAGCAGCTTGCTGGGGCAGGGAAACACAGATACGCAGTATTTT.

The gene calls are TRBV6-1 and TRBJ2-7; 10 nucleotides match TRBD2. Per the germline V gene, CDR1 is MNHNS and CDR2 is SASEGT. The CDR3 is made up of 15 amino acids. The J segment lost 6 bases and the V segment lost 8 bases, leaving 13 bases of the junction unmatched. The CDR3 protein is CASDWVTSGKGEQYF. The CDR3 DNA is TGTGCCAGCGATTGGGTAACTAGCGGGAAGGGCGAGCAGTACTTC.

This clone came up once. The chain employs TRBV6-1 and TRBJ1-4, with 7 bases lining up with TRBD1. V was clipped by 6 bases and J by 10 bases; unmatched bases: 8. The CDR3 loop spans 13 amino acids. Germline V CDR1 and CDR2: MNHNS, SASEGT. Here the CDR3 reads CASSEPGTVKLFF. DNA of the CDR3: TGTGCCAGCAGCGAACCCGGGACAGTAAAACTGTTTTTT.

The genes are TRBV19 and TRBJ1-3; D is uncertain. With 5 bases removed from V and 3 bases from J, the gap between germline ends came to 14 bases. The germline gives CDR1 LNHDA, CDR2 SQIVND (reference sequence). This CDR3 comprises 15 residues. The CDR3 DNA reads TGTGCCAGTAGTCTCCCCCGAGGATATGGAAACACCATATATTTT. This encodes CASSLPRGYGNTIYF.

This sequence joins TRBV5-1 and TRBJ2-1, with 10 nucleotides matching TRBD1. The germline V gene has CDR1 SGHRS and CDR2 YFSETQ. V shed 0 bases and J 6 bases; nucleotides not matched to a gene: 6. This CDR3 has 16 amino acids. CDR3 region: CASSLVRGTGVNEQFF. CDR3 nucleotides: TGCGCCAGCAGCTTGGTACGGGGGACAGGGGTCAATGAGCAGTTCTTC.

This clone was found once. CDR3 DNA: TGTGCCAGCAGCTTTTCCTCGGAGAATGAGCAGTTCTTC. The encoded protein is CASSFSSENEQFF. The chain carries TRBV5-4 and TRBJ2-1, with unresolved D. The CDR3 runs to 13 residues. The V gene lost 2 bases and the J gene lost 7 bases, with 10 bases spanning the gap. Looked up from germline, CDR1 is SGHNT and CDR2 is YYREEE (reference sequence).

This rearrangement joins TRBV4-2 to TRBJ2-5; 8 nucleotides align to TRBD1. Germline-derived CDR1 and CDR2 are LGHNA and YNFKEQ. With V trimmed by 4 bases and J by 2 bases, 6 bases remained unmatched. The CDR3 is 15 residues long. The CDR3 DNA sequence: TGTGCCAGCAGCCTTGGGACAGGCCCTCAAGAGACCCAGTACTTC. It specifies CASSLGTGPQETQYF.